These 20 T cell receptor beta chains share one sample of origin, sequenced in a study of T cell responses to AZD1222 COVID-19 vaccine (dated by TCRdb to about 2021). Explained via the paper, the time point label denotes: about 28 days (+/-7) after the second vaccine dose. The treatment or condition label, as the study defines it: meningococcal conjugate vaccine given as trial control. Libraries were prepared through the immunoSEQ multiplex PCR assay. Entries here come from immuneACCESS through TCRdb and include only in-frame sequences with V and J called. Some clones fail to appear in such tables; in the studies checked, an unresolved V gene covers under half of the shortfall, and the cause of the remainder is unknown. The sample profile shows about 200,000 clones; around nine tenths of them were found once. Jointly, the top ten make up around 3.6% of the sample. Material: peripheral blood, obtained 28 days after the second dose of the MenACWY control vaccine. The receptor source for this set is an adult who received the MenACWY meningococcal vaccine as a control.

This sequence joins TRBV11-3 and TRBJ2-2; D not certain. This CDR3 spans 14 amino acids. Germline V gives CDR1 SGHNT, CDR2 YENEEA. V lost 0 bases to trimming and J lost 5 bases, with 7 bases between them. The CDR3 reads CASSLDLGTGELFF. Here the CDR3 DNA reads TGTGCCAGCAGCTTAGATCTGGGGACCGGGGAGCTGTTTTTT. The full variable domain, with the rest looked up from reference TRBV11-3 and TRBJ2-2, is EAGVVQSPRYKIIEKKQPVAFWCNPISGHNTLYWYLQNLGQGPELLIRYENEEAVDDSQLPKDRFSAERLKGVDSTLKIQPAELGDSAVYLCASSLDLGTGELFFGEGSRLTVL.

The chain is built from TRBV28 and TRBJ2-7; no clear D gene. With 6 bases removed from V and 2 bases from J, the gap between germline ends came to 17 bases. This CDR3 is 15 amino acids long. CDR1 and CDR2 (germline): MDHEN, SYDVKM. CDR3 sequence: CASSPPVEGTYEQYF. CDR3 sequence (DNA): TGTGCCAGCAGCCCGCCTGTGGAAGGGACCTACGAGCAGTACTTC.

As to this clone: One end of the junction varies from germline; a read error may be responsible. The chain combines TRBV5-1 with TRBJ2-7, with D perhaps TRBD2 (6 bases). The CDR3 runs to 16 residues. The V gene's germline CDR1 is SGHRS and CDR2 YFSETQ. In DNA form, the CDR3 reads TGCGCCAGCAGTCGGACCTTAGCGGATCTCTCCTCCGAGCAGTACTTC. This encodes CASSRTLADLSSEQYF.

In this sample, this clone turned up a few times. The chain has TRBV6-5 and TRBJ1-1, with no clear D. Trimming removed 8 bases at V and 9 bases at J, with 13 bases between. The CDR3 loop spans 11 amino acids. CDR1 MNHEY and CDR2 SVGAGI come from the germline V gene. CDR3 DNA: TGTGCCAGCGGCCGGCGACACAAAGCTTTCTTT. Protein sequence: CASGRRHKAFF.

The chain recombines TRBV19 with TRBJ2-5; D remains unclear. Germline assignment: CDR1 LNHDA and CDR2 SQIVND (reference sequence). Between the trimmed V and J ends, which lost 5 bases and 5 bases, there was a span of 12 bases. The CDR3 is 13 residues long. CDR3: CASSGMGWETQYF. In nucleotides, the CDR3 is TGTGCCAGTAGTGGGATGGGGTGGGAGACCCAGTACTTC.

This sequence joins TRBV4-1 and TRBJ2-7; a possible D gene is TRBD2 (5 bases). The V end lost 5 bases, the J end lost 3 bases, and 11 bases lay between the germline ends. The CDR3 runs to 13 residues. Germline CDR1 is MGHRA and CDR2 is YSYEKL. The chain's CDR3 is CASSTIRGYEQYF. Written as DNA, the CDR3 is TGCGCCAGCAGCACTATCCGGGGCTACGAGCAGTACTTC.

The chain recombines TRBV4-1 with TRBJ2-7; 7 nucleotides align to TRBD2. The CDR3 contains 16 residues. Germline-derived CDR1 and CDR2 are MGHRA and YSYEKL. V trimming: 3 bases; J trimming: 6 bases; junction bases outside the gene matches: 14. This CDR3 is CASSHPWEAGIGEQYF. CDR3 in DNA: TGCGCCAGCAGCCATCCTTGGGAAGCGGGAATAGGCGAGCAGTACTTC.

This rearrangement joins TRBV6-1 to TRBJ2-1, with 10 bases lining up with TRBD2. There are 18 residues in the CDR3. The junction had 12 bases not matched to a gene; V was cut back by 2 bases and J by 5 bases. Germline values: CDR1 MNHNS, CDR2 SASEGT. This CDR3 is CASSEPVILAGDDNEQFF. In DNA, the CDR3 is TGTGCCAGCAGTGAACCCGTAATCCTAGCGGGAGATGACAATGAGCAGTTCTTC.

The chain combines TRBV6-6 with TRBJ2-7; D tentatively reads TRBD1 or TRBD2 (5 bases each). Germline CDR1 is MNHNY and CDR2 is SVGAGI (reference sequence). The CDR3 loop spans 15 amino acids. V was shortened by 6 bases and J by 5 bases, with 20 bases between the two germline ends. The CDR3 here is CASRGLGPPPDEQYF. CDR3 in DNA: TGTGCCAGCAGGGGGCTGGGACCGCCGCCCGACGAGCAGTACTTC.

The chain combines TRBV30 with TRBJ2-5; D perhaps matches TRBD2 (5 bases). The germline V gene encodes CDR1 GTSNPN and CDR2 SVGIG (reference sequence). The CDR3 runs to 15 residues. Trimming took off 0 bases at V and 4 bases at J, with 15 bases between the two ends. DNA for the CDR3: TGTGCCTGGAGTGTTGGAGGCCCCTGGGGAGAGACCCAGTACTTC. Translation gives CAWSVGGPWGETQYF.

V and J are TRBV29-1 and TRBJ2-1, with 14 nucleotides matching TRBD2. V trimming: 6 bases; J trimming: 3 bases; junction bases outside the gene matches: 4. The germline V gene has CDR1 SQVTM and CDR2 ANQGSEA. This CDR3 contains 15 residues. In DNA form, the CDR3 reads TGCAGCGTCGGGACTAGCGGGAGTCACTACAATGAGCAGTTCTTC. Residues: CSVGTSGSHYNEQFF.

CDR3 in amino acids: CASRWSVNTEAFF. The CDR3, as DNA: TGTGCCAGTCGATGGTCCGTGAACACTGAAGCTTTCTTT. This chain connects TRBV19 to TRBJ1-1; D remains ambiguous. Germline V gives CDR1 LNHDA, CDR2 SQIVND (reference sequence). V lost 8 bases and J 0 bases, leaving 10 bases between the germline ends. This CDR3 region has 13 residues.

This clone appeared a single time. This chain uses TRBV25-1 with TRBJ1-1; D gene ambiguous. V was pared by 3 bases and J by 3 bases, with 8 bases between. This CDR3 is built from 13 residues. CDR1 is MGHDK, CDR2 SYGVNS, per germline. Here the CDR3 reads CASSDSLDTEAFF. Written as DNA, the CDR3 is TGTGCCAGCAGTGACAGTCTCGACACTGAAGCTTTCTTT.

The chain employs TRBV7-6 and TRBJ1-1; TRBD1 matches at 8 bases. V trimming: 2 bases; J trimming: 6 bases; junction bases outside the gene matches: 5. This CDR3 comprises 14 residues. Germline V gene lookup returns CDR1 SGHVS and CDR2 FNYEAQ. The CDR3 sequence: CASSLSTGEAEAFF. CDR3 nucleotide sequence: TGTGCCAGCAGCTTATCGACAGGGGAAGCTGAAGCTTTCTTT.

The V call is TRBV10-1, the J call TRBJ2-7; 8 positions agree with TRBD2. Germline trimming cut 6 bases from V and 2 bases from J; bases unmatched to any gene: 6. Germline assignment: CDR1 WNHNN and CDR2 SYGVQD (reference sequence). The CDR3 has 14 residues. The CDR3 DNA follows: TGCGCCAGCAGCGGGGGGGCACCGACCTACGAGCAGTACTTC. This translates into CASSGGAPTYEQYF.

CDR3 amino acids: CATSDAGTGTNEQFF. The CDR3 region has the DNA TGTGCCACCAGTGATGCCGGGACAGGGACCAATGAGCAGTTCTTC. The chain couples TRBV24-1 to TRBJ2-1; TRBD1 matches 9 bases. The V segment lost 3 bases and the J segment 6 bases; nucleotides outside the gene matches: 5. The CDR3 consists of 15 residues. The germline V gene has CDR1 KGHDR and CDR2 SFDVKD.

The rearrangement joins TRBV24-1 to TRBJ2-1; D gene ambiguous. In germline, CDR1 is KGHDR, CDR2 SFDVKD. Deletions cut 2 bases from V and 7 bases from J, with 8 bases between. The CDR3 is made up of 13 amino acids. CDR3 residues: CATSDSTLNEQFF. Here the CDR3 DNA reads TGTGCCACCAGTGATTCGACCCTAAATGAGCAGTTCTTC.

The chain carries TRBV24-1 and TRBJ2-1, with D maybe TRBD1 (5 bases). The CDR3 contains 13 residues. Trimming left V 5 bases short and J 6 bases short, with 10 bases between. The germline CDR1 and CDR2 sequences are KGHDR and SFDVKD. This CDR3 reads CATSAGALNEQFF. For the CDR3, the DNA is TGTGCCACCAGTGCTGGGGCACTCAATGAGCAGTTCTTC.

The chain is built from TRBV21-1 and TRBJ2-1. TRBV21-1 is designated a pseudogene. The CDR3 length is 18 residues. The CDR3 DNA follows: TGTGCCAGCAGCAAAGCGGGGTGGGCACGAAGGTCCTACAATGAGCAGTTCTTC. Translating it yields CASSKAGWARRSYNEQFF.

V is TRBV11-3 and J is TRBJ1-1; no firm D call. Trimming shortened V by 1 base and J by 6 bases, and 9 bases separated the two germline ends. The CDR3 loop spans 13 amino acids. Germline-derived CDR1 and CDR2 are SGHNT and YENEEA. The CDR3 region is CASSLVSAAEAFF. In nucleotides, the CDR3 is TGTGCCAGCAGCTTAGTGTCTGCGGCTGAAGCTTTCTTT.